The 26 T cell receptor beta chains below all came from one sample that was sequenced in a study of CD8 T cells in ankylosing spondylitis. The study, taken as a whole, reports: Seemingly characteristic of ankylosing spondylitis blood was a TCR beta motif consisting of about 8 highly homologous variants.

Using its own MiXCR run on the 5' RACE reads, TCRdb lists one record per CDR3 protein. Altogether 300,000 to 400,000 distinct CDR3 sequences are present, under 25% being singletons, with the ten largest covering around 17%. Their target antigens are unknown. The material sequenced was blood, either unsorted or a sorted T cell fraction (not recorded which). The source of these receptors is a male donor with ankylosing spondylitis.

The chain links TRBV20-1 to TRBJ2-6, with a weak D call TRBD1 (5 bases). The ends were cut back, 3 bases at V and 3 bases at J, with 12 bases in the middle. Germline CDR1 reads DFQATT; CDR2 reads SNEGSKA (reference sequence). CDR3 length equals 15 residues. CDR3 nucleotides: TGCAGTGCTAGGCCCGCCGACAGTGGGGCCAACGTCCTGACTTTC. Amino acids: CSARPADSGANVLTF.

This clonotype was counted only a few times. The chain uses TRBV6-5 and TRBJ1-1; D unclear. CDR3 length: 14 amino acids. CDR1 is MNHEY, CDR2 SVGAGI, per germline. V dropped 1 base and J dropped 1 base, with 7 bases sitting between them. The CDR3 nucleotides read TGTGCCAGCAGTTACTTGGACGGGAACACTGAAGCTTTCTTT. It encodes CASSYLDGNTEAFF.

This clonotype was found a few times. This chain uses TRBV12-3 or TRBV12-4 with TRBJ2-1; D remains unclear. CDR3 length equals 12 residues. The V gene lost 6 bases and the J gene lost 7 bases, with 10 bases spanning the gap. The CDR3 region has the DNA TGTGCCAGCAGCCCCGGAACTAATGAGCAGTTCTTC. Translated: CASSPGTNEQFF.

This clonotype was found a few times. V gene TRBV6-2 or TRBV6-3 combines with J gene TRBJ2-2; D possibly corresponds to TRBD1 (6 bases). The ends were cut back, 6 bases at V and 1 base at J, with 15 bases in the middle. Per germline, CDR1 MNHEY and CDR2 SVGEGT. The CDR3 is 16 residues long. CDR3 residues: CASSSNRDGNTGELFF. For the CDR3, the DNA is TGTGCCAGCAGCTCCAACAGGGACGGGAACACCGGGGAGCTGTTTTTT.

This clonotype was picked up a small number of times. The chain is built from TRBV12-3 or TRBV12-4 and TRBJ2-3; possibly TRBD2 for D (5 bases). Trimming took off 4 bases at V and 2 bases at J, with 10 bases between the two ends. CDR3 size: 14 residues. The CDR3 is CASSSGGLTDTQYF. CDR3 nucleotide sequence: TGTGCCAGCAGTTCTGGCGGACTCACAGATACGCAGTATTTT.

This clonotype occurred a few times. The rearrangement joins TRBV18 to TRBJ2-7; 11 nucleotides align to TRBD2. V was pared by 2 bases and J by 5 bases, with 8 bases of the junction left unmatched. Germline CDR1 and CDR2: KGHSH and LQKENI. This CDR3 comprises 16 residues. The CDR3 DNA is TGTGCCAGCTCACCAGCTAGCGGGAGGCACCGCAACGAGCAGTACTTC. Its protein product is CASSPASGRHRNEQYF.

This clonotype was counted between two and nine times. V gene TRBV6-6 combines with J gene TRBJ2-7; 7 nucleotides align to TRBD2. Trimming took 4 bases from V and 7 from J; bases not matched to a gene: 4. Germline CDR1 MNHNY, CDR2 SVGAGI (reference sequence). This CDR3 comprises 12 residues. CDR3 in DNA: TGTGCCAGCAGTTGGACTAGTCGAGAGCAGTACTTC. This codes for CASSWTSREQYF.

This clonotype was seen many times. The chain joins TRBV29-1 to TRBJ2-3; D remains ambiguous. There are 11 residues in the CDR3. Germline values: CDR1 SQVTM, CDR2 ANQGSEA. V was pared by 4 bases and J by 3 bases, with 5 bases between. This CDR3 reads CSVAQTDTQYF. The CDR3 nucleotides are TGCAGCGTTGCCCAGACAGATACGCAGTATTTT.

The J gene is TRBJ2-1, the V gene TRBV5-5, with a possible D match to TRBD2 (5 bases). This CDR3 is 15 amino acids long. Germline assignment: CDR1 SGHKS and CDR2 YYEKEE (reference sequence). Trimming took 0 bases from V and 1 from J, leaving 8 bases between them. CDR3 nucleotide sequence: TGTGCCAGCAGCTTGGTAGGGAGATCCTACAATGAGCAGTTCTTC. This translates into CASSLVGRSYNEQFF. Looking up the rest from reference TRBV5-5 and TRBJ2-1 gives the full variable domain: DAGVTQSPTHLIKTRGQQVTLRCSPISGHKSVSWYQQVLGQGPQFIFQYYEKEERGRGNFPDRFSARQFPNYSSELNVNALLLGDSALYLCASSLVGRSYNEQFFGPGTRLTVL.

In its sample, this clonotype was seen a few times. V and J are TRBV19 and TRBJ1-5; tentative D call: TRBD1 (6 bases). Germline CDR1 LNHDA, CDR2 SQIVND (reference sequence). This CDR3 has 14 amino acids. Trimming left V 5 bases short and J 0 bases short, with 8 bases between. The CDR3 spells CASSGQISNQPQHF. CDR3 DNA: TGTGCCAGTAGTGGACAGATTAGCAATCAGCCCCAGCATTTT.

This chain joins TRBV15 and TRBJ2-5, with TRBD1 identical over 9 bases. Trimming at V came to 0 bases and at J to 4 bases, leaving 6 bases not matched to a gene. The CDR3 covers 16 residues. In germline, CDR1 is LNHNV, CDR2 YYDKDF (reference sequence). CDR3 DNA sequence: TGTGCCACCAGCAGAGACCGGGACAGGGCTCGAGAGACCCAGTACTTC. Protein: CATSRDRDRARETQYF. Full variable domain (outside the CDR3, taken from reference TRBV15 and TRBJ2-5): DAMVIQNPRYQVTQFGKPVTLSCSQTLNHNVMYWYQQKSSQAPKLLFHYYDKDFNNEADTPDNFQSRRPNTSFCFLDIRSPGLGDTAMYLCATSRDRDRARETQYFGPGTRLLVL.

The genes are TRBV20-1 and TRBJ2-7; unclear D gene. This CDR3 comprises 14 residues. The V end was cut by 3 bases, the J end by 2 bases, with 14 bases between. CDR1 and CDR2 from the germline V gene are DFQATT and SNEGSKA (reference sequence). The CDR3 DNA sequence: TGCAGTGCTAGGGCTTCAGACGACACCTACGAGCAGTACTTC. Its translation: CSARASDDTYEQYF.

This clonotype was seen only a few times. The J gene is TRBJ2-7, the V gene TRBV24-1; D gene ambiguous. Per the germline V gene, CDR1 is KGHDR and CDR2 is SFDVKD. Trimming shortened V by 5 bases and J by 9 bases, and 16 bases separated the two germline ends. CDR3 length: 13 amino acids. The CDR3 here is CATSVSGLRVQYF. The CDR3 DNA reads as TGTGCCACCAGTGTTTCAGGCCTACGAGTGCAGTACTTC.

The rearrangement joins TRBV27 to TRBJ1-1; 7 nucleotides align to TRBD1. J was trimmed by 5 bases and V by 4 bases; bases with no gene match: 10. The CDR3 is 15 residues long. Germline CDR1 and CDR2: MNHEY and SMNVEV (reference sequence). The CDR3 DNA reads TGTGCCAGCAGTTCCAAAACGACAGGGCGGACTGAAGCTTTCTTT. Translating it yields CASSSKTTGRTEAFF.

The J gene is TRBJ2-1, the V gene TRBV28; no reliable D call. The CDR3 contains 12 residues. Germline CDR1 MDHEN, CDR2 SYDVKM. Trimming left V 4 bases short and J 6 bases short, with 7 bases between. The CDR3 DNA follows: TGTGCCAGCAGTTCGTTGCTCAATGAGCAGTTCTTC. Translated: CASSSLLNEQFF. Full variable domain (missing parts from reference TRBV28 and TRBJ2-1): DVKVTQSSRYLVKRTGEKVFLECVQDMDHENMFWYRQDPGLGLRLIYFSYDVKMKEKGDIPEGYSVSREKKERFSLILESASTNQTSMYLCASSSLLNEQFFGPGTRLTVL.

The chain has TRBV5-6 and TRBJ2-7; the match to TRBD2 covers 8 bases. The CDR3 runs 15 residues. Germline V gene sequence: CDR1 SGHDT, CDR2 YYEEEE. The junction had 11 bases not matched to a gene; V was cut back by 2 bases and J by 7 bases. CDR3 in amino acids: CASSLGGAGAREQYF. CDR3 in DNA: TGTGCCAGCAGCTTAGGGGGAGCGGGAGCCAGGGAGCAGTACTTC.

This clonotype was seen many times. The CDR3 region has the DNA TGTGCCAGCAGCGTGGGGACTAGCGGGAGCGCCGGGGAGCTGTTTTTT. It is translated as CASSVGTSGSAGELFF. The V call is TRBV9, the J call TRBJ2-2; 14 bases fit TRBD2. From germline, CDR1 is SGDLS and CDR2 YYNGEE. The junction had 3 bases not matched to a gene; V was cut back by 2 bases and J by 6 bases. The CDR3 extends over 16 amino acids.

V gene TRBV2 combines with J gene TRBJ2-5; D remains ambiguous. Germline V gives CDR1 SNHLY, CDR2 FYNNEI. The CDR3 is made up of 13 amino acids. The V end lost 7 bases, the J end lost 5 bases, and 14 bases lay between the germline ends. The CDR3 region has the DNA TGTGCCAGCAAAGGAACCCTGGGGGAGACCCAGTACTTC. Protein product: CASKGTLGETQYF.

The sample holds many counts of this clonotype. The chain is built from TRBV7-6 and TRBJ2-5; unclear D gene. Germline-derived CDR1 and CDR2 are SGHVS and FNYEAQ. The CDR3 is 12 amino acids. The germline V and J ends were trimmed by 3 bases and 4 bases, with 6 bases remaining between them. CDR3 loop: CASSLLGETQYF. The DNA of the CDR3 is TGTGCCAGCAGCTTGTTGGGAGAGACCCAGTACTTC.

This rearrangement joins TRBV11-3 to TRBJ2-1; 7 bases align to TRBD1. V was pared by 1 base and J by 3 bases, with 3 bases of the junction left unmatched. In germline, CDR1 is SGHNT, CDR2 YENEEA. This CDR3 comprises 15 residues. The CDR3 DNA sequence: TGTGCCAGCAGCTTAGCGGCAGGGGGCTACAATGAGCAGTTCTTC. Translating gives CASSLAAGGYNEQFF.

This clonotype turned up a few times. The chain's CDR3 is CATSEETGTGADQPQHF. The CDR3 DNA sequence: TGTGCCACCAGTGAAGAAACCGGGACAGGAGCCGATCAGCCCCAGCATTTT. The chain links TRBV24-1 to TRBJ1-5; 8 bases are shared with TRBD1. The CDR3 runs 17 residues. The V gene's germline CDR1 is KGHDR and CDR2 SFDVKD. Germline trimming cut 4 bases from V and 5 bases from J; bases unmatched to any gene: 12.

V and J are TRBV5-1 and TRBJ2-2; D is perhaps TRBD2 (5 bases). CDR1 is SGHRS, CDR2 YFSETQ, per germline. The CDR3 sequence is 15 residues long. V lost 1 base and J lost 4, with 11 bases in between. The CDR3 DNA is TGCGCCAGCAGCTTGTTGGGAGAGGTCACCGGGGAGCTGTTTTTT. This encodes CASSLLGEVTGELFF.

The genes are TRBV11-1 and TRBJ2-1; 11 nucleotides line up with TRBD2. The CDR3 contains 18 residues. CDR1 and CDR2 (germline): SGHAT, FQDESV (reference sequence). The junction had 13 bases not matched to a gene; V was cut back by 5 bases and J by 4 bases. As DNA, the CDR3 is TGTGCCAGCAGCACTTGGACAGGGACTAGCGGAAAATACAATGAGCAGTTCTTC. Translation gives CASSTWTGTSGKYNEQFF.

This clonotype was counted at least ten times. Here the CDR3 reads CASSLAGQGEQFF. The CDR3 DNA reads as TGTGCCAGCAGCTTGGCGGGTCAGGGGGAGCAGTTCTTC. The chain joins TRBV11-2 to TRBJ2-1, with D possibly TRBD1 on 6 matching bases. There are 13 residues in the CDR3. V was trimmed by 3 bases and J by 10 bases, leaving 13 bases between them. Germline CDR1 reads SGHAT; CDR2 reads FQNNGV.

This clonotype was seen more than once but under ten times. V gene TRBV20-1 combines with J gene TRBJ2-3, with D perhaps TRBD1 or TRBD2 (5 bases each). The CDR3 is made up of 14 amino acids. Per germline, CDR1 DFQATT and CDR2 SNEGSKA (reference sequence). Trimming took 0 bases from V and 4 from J, leaving 11 bases between them. CDR3 DNA: TGCAGTGCTAGAGATTCCGGGACCTCAGATACGCAGTATTTT. Protein: CSARDSGTSDTQYF.

The chain couples TRBV7-9 to TRBJ2-1; D may correspond to TRBD1 or TRBD2 (5 bases each). V was shortened by 2 bases and J by 5 bases, with 19 bases between the two germline ends. This CDR3 has 17 amino acids. Looked up from germline, CDR1 is SEHNR and CDR2 is FQNEAQ (reference sequence). The CDR3 loop reads CASSLSMGVGPNNEQFF. The DNA of the CDR3 is TGTGCCAGCAGCTTAAGTATGGGGGTGGGACCGAACAATGAGCAGTTCTTC.